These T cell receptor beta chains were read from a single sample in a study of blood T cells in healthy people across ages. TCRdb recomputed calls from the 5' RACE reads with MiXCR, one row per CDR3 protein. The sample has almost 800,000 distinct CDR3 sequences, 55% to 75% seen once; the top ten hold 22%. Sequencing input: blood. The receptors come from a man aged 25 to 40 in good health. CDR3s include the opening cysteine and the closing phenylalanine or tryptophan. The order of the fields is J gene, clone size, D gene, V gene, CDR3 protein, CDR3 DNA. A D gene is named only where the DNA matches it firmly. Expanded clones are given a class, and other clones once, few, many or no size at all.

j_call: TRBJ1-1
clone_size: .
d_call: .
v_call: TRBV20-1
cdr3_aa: CSARSPYRAENTEAFF
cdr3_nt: TGCAGTGCTAGAAGCCCCTACAGGGCCGAGAACACTGAAGCTTTCTTT

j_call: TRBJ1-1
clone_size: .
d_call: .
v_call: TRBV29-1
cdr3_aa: CSPCWGTHRFGSTEAFF
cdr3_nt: TGCAGCCCCTGTTGGGGGACCCACCGGTTTGGATCCACTGAAGCTTTCTTT

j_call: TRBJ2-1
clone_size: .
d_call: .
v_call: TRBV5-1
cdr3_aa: CASSLKAESSYNEQFF
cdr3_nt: TGCGCCAGCAGCTTAAAAGCGGAGAGCTCCTACAATGAGCAGTTCTTC

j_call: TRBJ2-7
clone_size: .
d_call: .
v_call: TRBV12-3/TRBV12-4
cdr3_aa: CASKGQATSYEQYF
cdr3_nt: TGTGCCAGCAAGGGTCAGGCAACGTCCTACGAGCAGTACTTC

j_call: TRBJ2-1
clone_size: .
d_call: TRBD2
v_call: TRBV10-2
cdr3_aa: CASSDSPSGSYEQFF
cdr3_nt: TGCGCCAGCAGTGATAGCCCTAGCGGGAGCTATGAGCAGTTCTTC

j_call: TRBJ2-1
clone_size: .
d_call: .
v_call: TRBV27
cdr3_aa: CTSRRDFYNEQFF
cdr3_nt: TGTACCAGCAGAAGGGACTTCTACAATGAGCAGTTCTTC

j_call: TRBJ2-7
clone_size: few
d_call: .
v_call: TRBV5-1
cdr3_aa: CASSFGPLGEYEQYF
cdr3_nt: TGCGCCAGCAGCTTCGGCCCGTTGGGGGAATACGAGCAGTACTTC

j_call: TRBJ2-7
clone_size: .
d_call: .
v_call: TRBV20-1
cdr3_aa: CSARKQGGHEQYF
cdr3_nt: TGCAGTGCTAGAAAGCAGGGTGGGCACGAGCAGTACTTC

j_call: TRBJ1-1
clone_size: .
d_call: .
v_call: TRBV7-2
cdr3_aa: CASTKSEDVEAFF
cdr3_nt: TGTGCCAGCACCAAAAGTGAGGACGTCGAAGCTTTCTTT

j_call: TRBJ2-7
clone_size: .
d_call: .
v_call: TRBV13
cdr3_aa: CASSLGLRFNEQYF
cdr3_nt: TGTGCCAGCAGCTTAGGCCTCCGGTTCAATGAGCAGTACTTC

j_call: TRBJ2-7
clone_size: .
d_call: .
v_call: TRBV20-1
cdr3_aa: CSALRSYEQYF
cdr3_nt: TGCAGTGCTCTACGGTCCTACGAGCAGTACTTC

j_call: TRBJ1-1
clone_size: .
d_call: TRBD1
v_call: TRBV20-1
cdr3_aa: CSATLGGGATEAFF
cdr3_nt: TGCAGTGCGACCCTGGGAGGGGGCGCCACTGAAGCTTTCTTT

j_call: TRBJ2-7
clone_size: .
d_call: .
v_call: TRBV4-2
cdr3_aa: CASSQGTLDYEQYF
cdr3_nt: TGTGCCAGCAGCCAAGGGACTCTCGACTACGAGCAGTACTTC

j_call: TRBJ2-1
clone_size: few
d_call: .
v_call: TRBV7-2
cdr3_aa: CASSLVFQISKTGQFF
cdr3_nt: TGTGCCAGCAGCTTAGTCTTCCAGATATCCAAGACTGGGCAGTTCTTC

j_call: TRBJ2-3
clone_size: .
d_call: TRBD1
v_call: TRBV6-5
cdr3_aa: CAGGQGWTTDTQYF
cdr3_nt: TGTGCCGGGGGACAGGGGTGGACCACAGATACGCAGTATTTT

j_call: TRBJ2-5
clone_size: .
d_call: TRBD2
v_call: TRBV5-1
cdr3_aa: CASSLATGGRHQETQYF
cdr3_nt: TGCGCCAGCAGCTTGGCCACGGGGGGAAGGCACCAAGAGACCCAGTACTTC

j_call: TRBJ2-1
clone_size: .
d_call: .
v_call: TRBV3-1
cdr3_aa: CASSQASHNEQFF
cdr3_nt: TGTGCCAGCAGCCAAGCTAGCCACAATGAGCAGTTCTTC

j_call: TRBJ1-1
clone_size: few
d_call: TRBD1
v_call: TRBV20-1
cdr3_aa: CSAREGTGNKAFF
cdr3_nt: TGCAGTGCTAGAGAGGGGACAGGGAATAAAGCTTTCTTT

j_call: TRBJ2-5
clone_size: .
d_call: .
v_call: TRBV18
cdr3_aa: CASSPLGEETQYF
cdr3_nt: TGTGCCAGCAGCCCTCTCGGGGAGGAGACCCAGTACTTC

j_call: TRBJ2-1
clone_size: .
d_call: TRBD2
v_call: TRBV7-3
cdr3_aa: CASSLGTRPNEQFF
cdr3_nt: TGTGCCAGCAGCTTAGGGACTAGACCCAATGAGCAGTTCTTC

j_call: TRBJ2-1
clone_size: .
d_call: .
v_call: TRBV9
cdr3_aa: CASSFSPGDEQFF
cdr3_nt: TGTGCCAGCAGCTTTAGCCCAGGGGATGAGCAGTTCTTC

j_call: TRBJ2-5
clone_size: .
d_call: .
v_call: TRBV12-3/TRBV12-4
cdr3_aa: CASTGTDEETQYF
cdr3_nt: TGTGCCAGCACCGGGACGGATGAAGAGACCCAGTACTTC

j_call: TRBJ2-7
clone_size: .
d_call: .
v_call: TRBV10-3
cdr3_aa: CAISESADPKQYF
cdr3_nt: TGTGCCATCAGTGAGTCGGCAGACCCGAAGCAGTACTTC

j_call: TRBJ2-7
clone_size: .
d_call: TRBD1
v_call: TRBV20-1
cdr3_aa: CSARAPPGTAIYEQYF
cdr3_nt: TGCAGTGCTAGAGCTCCGCCAGGGACAGCGATCTACGAGCAGTACTTC

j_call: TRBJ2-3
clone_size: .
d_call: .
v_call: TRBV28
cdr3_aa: CASSSQARGQADTQYF
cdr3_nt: TGCGCCAGCAGTTCTCAGGCCAGGGGACAAGCAGATACGCAGTATTTT

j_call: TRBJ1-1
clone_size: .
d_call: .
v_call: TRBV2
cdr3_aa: CASGESRAINFSEAFF
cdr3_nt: TGTGCCAGCGGCGAGTCCAGGGCGATTAATTTTTCTGAAGCTTTCTTT

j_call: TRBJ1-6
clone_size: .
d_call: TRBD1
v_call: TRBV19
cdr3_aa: CATRDRDGSPLHF
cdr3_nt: TGTGCCACCCGGGACAGGGATGGTTCACCCCTCCACTTT

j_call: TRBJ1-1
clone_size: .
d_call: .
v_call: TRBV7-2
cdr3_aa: CASSVRGGANTEAFF
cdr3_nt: TGTGCCAGCAGCGTGAGGGGGGGGGCTAACACTGAAGCTTTCTTT

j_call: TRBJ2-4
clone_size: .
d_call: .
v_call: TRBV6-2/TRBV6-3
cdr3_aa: CASKRTAENIQYF
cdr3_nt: TGTGCCAGCAAAAGGACAGCGGAAAACATTCAGTACTTC

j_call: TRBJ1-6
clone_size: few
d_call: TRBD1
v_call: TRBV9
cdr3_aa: CASSPWDSGDSPLHF
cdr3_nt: TGTGCCAGCAGCCCCTGGGACAGCGGGGATTCACCCCTCCACTTT

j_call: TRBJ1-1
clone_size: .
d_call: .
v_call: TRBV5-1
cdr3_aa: CASSLVVAGAQNTEAFF
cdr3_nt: TGCGCCAGCAGCTTGGTAGTTGCGGGGGCCCAGAACACTGAAGCTTTCTTT

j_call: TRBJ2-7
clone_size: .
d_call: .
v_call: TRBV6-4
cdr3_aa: CASSRSPRWGYEQYF
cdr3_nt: TGTGCCAGCTCTAGGTCTCCCCGGTGGGGGTACGAGCAGTACTTC

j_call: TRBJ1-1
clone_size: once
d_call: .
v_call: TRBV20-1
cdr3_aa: CSARDTSWNTEAFF
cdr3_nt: TGCAGTGCTAGAGATACGAGTTGGAACACTGAAGCTTTCTTT

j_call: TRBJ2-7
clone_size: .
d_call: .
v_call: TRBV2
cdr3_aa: CASLSGLTYEQYF
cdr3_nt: TGTGCCAGCCTCTCAGGGCTTACCTACGAGCAGTACTTC

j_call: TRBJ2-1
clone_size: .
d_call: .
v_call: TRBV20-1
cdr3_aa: CSARRDPPPYEQFF
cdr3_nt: TGCAGTGCTCGCCGGGACCCACCCCCCTATGAGCAGTTCTTC

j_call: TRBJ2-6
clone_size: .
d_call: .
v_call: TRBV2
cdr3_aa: CASSETSNVLTF
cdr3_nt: TGTGCCAGCAGTGAGACCTCCAACGTCCTGACTTTC

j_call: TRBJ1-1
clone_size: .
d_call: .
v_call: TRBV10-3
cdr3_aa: CAISETPEFQDTEAFF
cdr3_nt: TGTGCCATCAGTGAAACTCCGGAGTTCCAGGACACTGAAGCTTTCTTT